Below are 24 T cell receptor beta chains sequenced from a single sample in a study of shared T cell receptors in the human thymus. Clones were read by immunoSEQ multiplex PCR, and TCRdb kept only the in-frame ones, dropping some. The sample lists about 660,000 clones, 85% to 90% seen once, with approximately 0.011% in the top ten. The data were also submitted as part of a second study, on human thymus T cells.

The sample taken for sequencing was thymocytes. These TCRs come from a boy in the first two years of life with a congenital heart defect.

This chain joins TRBV7-2 and TRBJ2-5; 9 bases agree with TRBD2. J was trimmed by 1 base and V by 1 base; bases with no gene match: 4. CDR1 is SGHTA and CDR2 is FQGNSA in the germline V gene. The CDR3 contains 16 residues. The CDR3 loop is CASSLGPAGGQETQYF. CDR3 nucleotide sequence: TGTGCCAGCAGCTTAGGCCCAGCGGGAGGCCAAGAGACCCAGTACTTC.

J is TRBJ2-2 and V is TRBV30, with 7 bases lining up with TRBD2. Unmatched junction bases numbered 12, after V lost 5 bases and J lost 6 bases. Germline CDR1 is GTSNPN and CDR2 is SVGIG (reference sequence). CDR3 length: 15 amino acids. In nucleotides, the CDR3 is TGTGCCTGGCGGGAGGTGACTAGTATCTCCGGGGAGCTGTTTTTT. It specifies CAWREVTSISGELFF.

The V call is TRBV5-1, the J call TRBJ2-1; TRBD2 agrees at 9 bases. This CDR3 contains 17 residues. Per germline, CDR1 SGHRS and CDR2 YFSETQ. After removal of 0 bases from V and 8 bases from J, the junction contained 12 bases not matched to a gene. The DNA for the CDR3 is TGCGCCAGCAGCTTGGGGGGTAGCGGGAGAGGTCTGGATGAGCAGTTCTTC. Its translation is CASSLGGSGRGLDEQFF.

V is TRBV7-2 and J is TRBJ1-1, with TRBD1 matching 10 bases. V dropped 6 bases and J dropped 0; count of bases not matched to a gene: 7. There are 16 residues in the CDR3. In germline, CDR1 is SGHTA, CDR2 FQGNSA. The CDR3, as DNA: TGTGCCAGCAGTTCGGGACAGGGGAAAGTGAACACTGAAGCTTTCTTT. It yields the protein CASSSGQGKVNTEAFF.

V is TRBV6-5 and J is TRBJ2-5; 7 bases match TRBD1. This CDR3 is built from 15 residues. CDR1 is MNHEY and CDR2 is SVGAGI in the germline V gene. The J segment lost 3 bases and the V segment lost 0 bases, leaving 4 bases of the junction unmatched. In DNA form, the CDR3 reads TGTGCCAGCAGTTACTCGGTAGGGGGCAAAGAGACCCAGTACTTC. As protein: CASSYSVGGKETQYF.

The chain recombines TRBV14 with TRBJ2-7; no clear D gene. CDR3 size: 15 residues. Trimming took 0 bases from V and 2 from J, leaving 11 bases between them. From germline, CDR1 is SGHDN and CDR2 FVKESK. CDR3: CASSQESSLAYEQYF. As DNA, the CDR3 is TGTGCCAGCAGCCAAGAGTCTAGTTTGGCCTACGAGCAGTACTTC.

The chain couples TRBV15 to TRBJ1-2; D gene uncertain. The CDR3 extends over 13 amino acids. Germline loops: CDR1 LNHNV, CDR2 YYDKDF (reference sequence). V was pared by 2 bases and J by 5 bases, with 9 bases between. CDR3 sequence (DNA): TGTGCCACCAGCAGATCCACCGGGTATGGCTACACCTTC. This gives the protein CATSRSTGYGYTF.

The J gene is TRBJ1-1, the V gene TRBV4-2, with unresolved D. The germline V and J ends were trimmed by 0 bases and 2 bases, with 7 bases remaining between them. The CDR3 covers 14 residues. Germline V lookup: CDR1 LGHNA, CDR2 YNFKEQ. In DNA form, the CDR3 reads TGTGCCAGCAGCCAAGACGGGAGAAACACTGAAGCTTTCTTT. It codes for CASSQDGRNTEAFF.

The J gene is TRBJ1-2, the V gene TRBV29-1; D perhaps matches TRBD1 (5 bases). The V gene lost 4 bases and the J gene lost 0 bases, with 9 bases spanning the gap. Per germline, CDR1 SQVTM and CDR2 ANQGSEA. This CDR3 contains 13 residues. The CDR3: CSVAAGPNYGYTF. DNA for the CDR3: TGCAGCGTTGCTGCGGGGCCTAACTATGGCTACACCTTC.

This rearrangement joins TRBV28 to TRBJ2-7; weak D call: TRBD1 (5 bases). Germline CDR1 is MDHEN and CDR2 is SYDVKM. V was pared by 4 bases and J by 4 bases, with 17 bases between. This CDR3 has 15 residues. The CDR3 sequence: CASSSRQQTVYEQYF. The CDR3 DNA follows: TGTGCCAGCAGTTCCCGACAGCAGACAGTGTACGAGCAGTACTTC.

DNA for the CDR3: TGTGCCAGCAGCCAAGAAGGAAGTCCGGGACACCACTACAATGAGCAGTTCTTC. It codes for CASSQEGSPGHHYNEQFF. The V call is TRBV14, the J call TRBJ2-1; D perhaps matches TRBD1 (6 bases). V was pared by 0 bases and J by 3 bases, with 18 bases between. The CDR3 extends over 18 amino acids. CDR1 and CDR2 (germline): SGHDN, FVKESK.

The chain has TRBV4-3 and TRBJ1-2; 10 bases fit TRBD1. Germline CDR1 is LGHNA and CDR2 is YSLEER. The CDR3 is 19 residues long. V was clipped by 4 bases and J by 1 base; unmatched bases: 15. For the CDR3, the DNA is TGCGCCAGCAGCCTAAATTCGGACGGGGACAGGGGAGTTAACTATGGCTACACCTTC. Encoded protein: CASSLNSDGDRGVNYGYTF.

The chain couples TRBV2 to TRBJ1-5, with D tentatively TRBD1 (6 bases). Trimming took 6 bases from V and 5 from J, leaving 29 bases between them. The CDR3 runs to 19 residues. Germline assignment: CDR1 SNHLY and CDR2 FYNNEI. CDR3 DNA: TGTGCCAGCAGCGAAAACAAGCAGACAGGCCCCAAATATGATCAGCCCCAGCATTTT. Translating gives CASSENKQTGPKYDQPQHF.

As regards this clone: Other DNA sequences in this specimen translate into the identical CDR3. The chain carries TRBV7-2 and TRBJ1-1; weak D call: TRBD1 (5 bases). The CDR3 totals 15 residues. V was shortened by 1 base and J by 0 bases, with 9 bases between the two germline ends. CDR1 is SGHTA, CDR2 FQGNSA, per germline. CDR3 residues: CASSLVGGMNTEAFF. The CDR3 bases are TGTGCCAGCAGCTTAGTTGGGGGGATGAACACTGAAGCTTTCTTT.

The V and J genes are TRBV11-3 and TRBJ1-2; tentatively, D is TRBD1 (5 bases). Trimming cost V 5 bases and J 8 bases, with 18 bases left between them. Germline assignment: CDR1 SGHNT and CDR2 YENEEA. The CDR3 has 14 amino acids. The CDR3 bases are TGTGCCAGCAGCATCCGGGACTCGCGGAGGGGCTACACCTTC. This gives the protein CASSIRDSRRGYTF.

V gene TRBV19 combines with J gene TRBJ1-5; D gene unclear. Germline-derived CDR1 and CDR2 are LNHDA and SQIVND (reference sequence). CDR3 size: 15 residues. V lost 3 bases to trimming and J lost 2 bases, with 11 bases between them. The CDR3 protein is CASSIWFAGNQPQHF. DNA for the CDR3: TGTGCCAGTAGTATTTGGTTCGCAGGCAATCAGCCCCAGCATTTT. Full variable domain (outside the CDR3, taken from reference TRBV19 and TRBJ1-5): DGGITQSPKYLFRKEGQNVTLSCEQNLNHDAMYWYRQDPGQGLRLIYYSQIVNDFQKGDIAEGYSVSREKKESFPLTVTSAQKNPTAFYLCASSIWFAGNQPQHFGDGTRLSIL.

CDR3 protein: CASSFYREWEQYF. The CDR3 nucleotides are TGCGCCAGCAGCTTTTACAGGGAGTGGGAGCAGTACTTC. This chain uses TRBV5-1 with TRBJ2-7; perhaps TRBD1 as D (6 bases). CDR1 is SGHRS, CDR2 YFSETQ, per germline. CDR3 length equals 13 residues. Trimming pared 2 bases from V and 7 bases from J, leaving 13 bases between.

This clone has a handful of counts. Other DNA sequences in the same sample also yield this CDR3. The chain is built from TRBV27 and TRBJ2-7, with D uncertain. V lost 4 bases, J lost 3 bases, and 4 bases lay in between. This CDR3 has 11 residues. From germline, CDR1 is MNHEY and CDR2 SMNVEV (reference sequence). The CDR3 nucleotides are TGTGCCAGCAGTTCCTTCTACGAGCAGTACTTC. Translation gives CASSSFYEQYF.

V gene TRBV28 combines with J gene TRBJ2-6; TRBD2 aligns across 14 bases. This CDR3 comprises 20 residues. The V segment lost 4 bases and the J segment 2 bases; nucleotides outside the gene matches: 10. Germline V CDR1 and CDR2: MDHEN, SYDVKM. The DNA of the CDR3 is TGTGCCAGCAGTTCCAGGACTAGCGGGAGGTCTCCTCCTGGGGCCAACGTCCTGACTTTC. This sequence encodes CASSSRTSGRSPPGANVLTF.

This chain connects TRBV4-1 to TRBJ2-7, with D perhaps matching TRBD2 (6 bases). The CDR3 runs 19 residues. Trimming removed 1 base at V and 3 bases at J, with 25 bases between. Germline V lookup: CDR1 MGHRA, CDR2 YSYEKL. The CDR3: CASSQARAGPRDLNYEQYF. The CDR3 DNA reads TGCGCCAGCAGCCAAGCGAGGGCAGGGCCGAGGGACTTAAACTACGAGCAGTACTTC.

The V gene is TRBV27, the J gene TRBJ2-4; no definite D call. CDR3 size: 13 residues. The V and J ends lost 5 bases and 0 bases respectively, with 5 bases between them. Germline-derived CDR1 and CDR2 are MNHEY and SMNVEV (reference sequence). The CDR3 protein is CASSVRAKNIQYF. In nucleotides, the CDR3 is TGTGCCAGCAGTGTCCGAGCCAAAAACATTCAGTACTTC.

The rearrangement uses TRBV7-2 and TRBJ2-6; TRBD1 might be the D (6 bases). V shed 3 bases and J shed 4 bases, with 19 bases lying between them. The CDR3 consists of 18 residues. CDR1 SGHTA and CDR2 FQGNSA come from the germline V gene. The CDR3, as DNA: TGTGCCAGCAGCTTGTACTCAGGGGCCCCGGGCGGGGCCAACGTCCTGACTTTC. This codes for CASSLYSGAPGGANVLTF.

The chain couples TRBV7-8 to TRBJ2-7; 16 nucleotides match TRBD2. Unmatched junction bases numbered 13, after V lost 4 bases and J lost 4 bases. The CDR3 is made up of 19 amino acids. CDR1 and CDR2 from the germline V gene are SGHVS and FQNEAQ. As DNA, the CDR3 is TGTGCCAGCAGCTCACTAAGCGGGACTAGCGGGAGGGCCCTGTACGAGCAGTACTTC. It codes for CASSSLSGTSGRALYEQYF.

The gene calls are TRBV7-2 and TRBJ1-2, with 7 bases lining up with TRBD1. Germline V CDR1 and CDR2: SGHTA, FQGNSA. V lost 0 bases to trimming and J lost 6 bases; unmatched junction nucleotides: 4. The CDR3 contains 14 residues. The CDR3 DNA sequence: TGTGCCAGCAGCTTAGCGCCAGGGGGGAATGGCTACACCTTC. This codes for CASSLAPGGNGYTF.